This TCR beta chain was profiled in a study of beta chain features in type 1 diabetes. Study observations and caveats: Shorter TCRB CDR3s, moderately but significantly so, were found in Type 1 diabetes patients in all four CD4+ subsets.

The CDR3 has 15 amino acids. Germline CDR1 and CDR2: SGHDN and FVKESK. With V trimmed by 6 bases and J by 10 bases, 13 bases remained unmatched. What was sequenced were expressed TCRB transcripts, since all of the isolated RNA had been reverse transcribed. Sequencing used immunoSEQ multiplex PCR; TCRdb keeps in-frame clones, though not all of them. The data hold some 640,000 clones, with roughly 13% observed a single time. A remark on this clone: Its antigen is currently unknown.

This receptor was taken from a man younger than 30 with type 1 diabetes. Source material: naive CD4+ T cells from blood. The rearrangement links TRBV14 to TRBJ2-1; TRBD1 aligns across 9 bases. The CDR3 spells CASSSGTGWVSEQFF. The CDR3 bases are TGTGCCAGCAGTTCCGGGACAGGGTGGGTATCGGAGCAGTTCTTC. Full variable domain (rest looked up from reference TRBV14 and TRBJ2-1): EAGVTQFPSHSVIEKGQTVTLRCDPISGHDNLYWYRRVMGKEIKFLLHFVKESKQDESGMPNNRFLAERTGGTYSTLKVQPAELEDSGVYFCASSSGTGWVSEQFFGPGTRLTVL.